A selection of T cell receptor beta chains follows, all from one sample in a study of T cells expressing NK-cell markers. TCRdb reprocessed the 5' RACE reads, keeping one entry per CDR3 protein, no DNA. The specimen's table records 200,000 to 300,000 distinct CDR3 sequences. Sequenced material: blood T cells: a sorted CD56 or NKG2C T cell subset, CD4+ or CD8+ T cells, or bulk PBMC T cells (not recorded which). The receptors were gathered from a woman aged 18 to 75 in good health. The CDR3 runs from the conserved cysteine through the conserved F or W. The listing skips clone size in some rows; elsewhere it reads once, few, many or a size class.

>TRBV6-1|TRBJ2-7|.
CASSGRGTGSYEQYF
>TRBV5-1|TRBJ2-3|medium-sized
CASDPGGKDTQYF
>TRBV28|TRBJ1-3|.
CASKHRRGAGNTIYF
>TRBV6-1|TRBJ2-1|.
CASSLDTTFYNEQFF
>TRBV5-4|TRBJ1-1|.
CASSWGRNVNTEAFF
>TRBV2|TRBJ2-7|.
CASSGLAGENEQYF
>TRBV10-3|TRBJ2-1|.
CAISVGTSKVNEQFF
>TRBV7-3|TRBJ2-2|.
CASSSPGSYNTGELFF
>TRBV12-3/TRBV12-4|TRBJ2-1|.
CASSFRDSSGHNEQFF
>TRBV29-1|TRBJ2-7|.
CSVEDLREQYF
>TRBV6-1|TRBJ1-3|.
CASSPGAASGNTIYF
>TRBV6-1|TRBJ2-7|.
CASRNGAGGSYEQYF
>TRBV10-3|TRBJ2-3|.
CATLGATDTQYF
>TRBV3-1|TRBJ1-1|.
CASSPRGANTEAFF
>TRBV25-1|TRBJ1-2|.
CASSGPDRGYGYTF
>TRBV19|TRBJ1-1|.
CASRTGTTGNTEAFF
>TRBV7-9|TRBJ1-1|.
CASSPRTAGNTEAFF
>TRBV4-3|TRBJ2-4|.
CASSQDDRGNDIQYF
>TRBV2|TRBJ2-3|.
CASSELAGGADTQYF
>TRBV15|TRBJ2-1|.
CATKGTDNNEQFF
>TRBV28|TRBJ2-7|.
CASSADRLSYEQYF
>TRBV28|TRBJ1-5|.
CASSTGSYGQPQHF
>TRBV20-1|TRBJ2-5|.
CSATDRVTETQYF
>TRBV6-2/TRBV6-3|TRBJ2-1|.
CASSYPRRGYNEQFF
>TRBV4-3|TRBJ2-1|.
CASRALGAGVSNEQFF
>TRBV12-3/TRBV12-4|TRBJ1-1|.
CASTQIMNTEAFF
>TRBV18|TRBJ2-5|.
CASSPGTDSTQYF
>TRBV20-1|TRBJ2-2|.
CSASGQINTGELFF
>TRBV5-1|TRBJ2-5|.
CASSFETRETQYF
>TRBV24-1|TRBJ2-1|.
CATSDFSSAHNEQFF
>TRBV5-1|TRBJ2-7|.
CASGRDSTGLYEQYF
>TRBV12-3/TRBV12-4|TRBJ2-2|.
CASSLGFGGLYTGELFF
>TRBV6-2/TRBV6-3|TRBJ2-1|.
CASSYLGRYNEQFF
>TRBV7-2|TRBJ2-1|.
CASSFGTTYNEQFF
>TRBV18|TRBJ2-3|.
CASSDPPQPPDTQYF
>TRBV7-2|TRBJ1-5|.
CASRTGQGNQPQHF
>TRBV11-2|TRBJ2-1|.
CASSSPRRGPMSGISYNEQFF
>TRBV4-2|TRBJ2-7|.
CASSQRVGTGFYEQYF
>TRBV28|TRBJ1-2|.
CAIWVVPYGYTF
>TRBV12-5|TRBJ2-2|.
CASCPGGPRTGELFF
>TRBV28|TRBJ2-5|.
CASSTGLAGGQETQYF
>TRBV21-1|TRBJ1-5|.
CASSSRTLRGNQPQHF
>TRBV29-1|TRBJ2-1|.
CSVPAGTSPYNEQFF
>TRBV6-2/TRBV6-3|TRBJ2-1|.
CASRGRRLAGGPNEQFF
>TRBV6-1|TRBJ2-1|.
CASSAPPTSNEQFF
>TRBV20-1|TRBJ2-3|.
CSGLAGTSTDTQYF
>TRBV12-3/TRBV12-4|TRBJ1-5|.
CASSLNWQGLNQPQHF
>TRBV11-2|TRBJ1-1|.
CASNSGQMNTEAFF
>TRBV4-2|TRBJ1-1|.
CASSQGDIRNTEAFF
>TRBV5-4|TRBJ2-1|.
CASSYKDRVEQFF
>TRBV14|TRBJ1-1|.
CASSQDLVQGRAFF
>TRBV20-1|TRBJ2-3|.
CSARPQRNYLTDTQYF
>TRBV3-1|TRBJ2-1|.
CASSQSIAGEPYNEQFF
>TRBV12-3/TRBV12-4|TRBJ2-3|.
CASSRSGTGTDTQYF
>TRBV7-2|TRBJ1-1|.
CASSFSSYRMNTEAFF